The subject of this entry is one T cell receptor (beta chain). The antigen is not known. The CDR3 runs 15 residues. The germline V gene has CDR1 SGDLS and CDR2 YYNGEE. Trimming at V came to 0 bases and at J to 4 bases, leaving 2 bases not matched to a gene. Vbeta (60) and Jbeta (13) primers were used in the PCR. Under the authors' procedure: The authors later counted some 76 million unique TCR beta chains, roughly 10 million of them shared. The data were produced by immunoSEQ multiplex PCR, yet TCRdb's version contains in-frame clones alone and is incomplete. The DNA gave D and trimming, while V, J and clone size come from that table. This table holds about 91,000 clones, around 80% found once. This entry belongs to a study of cytomegalovirus exposure and HLA in healthy donors. For the study at large: Roughly 180 million T cells yielded more than 90 million unique TCR beta sequences in earlier analysis.

Study observations and caveats: For most subjects, TCR beta sequences were reported to predict HLA-A and HLA-B alleles with accuracy.

The chain links TRBV9 to TRBJ2-2; TRBD2 agrees at 8 bases. Material: PBMCs. The sequence came from a male donor in good health and CMV-seropositive. The CDR3 spells CASSVGLATTGELFF. In DNA form, the CDR3 reads TGTGCCAGCAGCGTAGGACTAGCGACCACCGGGGAGCTGTTTTTT.